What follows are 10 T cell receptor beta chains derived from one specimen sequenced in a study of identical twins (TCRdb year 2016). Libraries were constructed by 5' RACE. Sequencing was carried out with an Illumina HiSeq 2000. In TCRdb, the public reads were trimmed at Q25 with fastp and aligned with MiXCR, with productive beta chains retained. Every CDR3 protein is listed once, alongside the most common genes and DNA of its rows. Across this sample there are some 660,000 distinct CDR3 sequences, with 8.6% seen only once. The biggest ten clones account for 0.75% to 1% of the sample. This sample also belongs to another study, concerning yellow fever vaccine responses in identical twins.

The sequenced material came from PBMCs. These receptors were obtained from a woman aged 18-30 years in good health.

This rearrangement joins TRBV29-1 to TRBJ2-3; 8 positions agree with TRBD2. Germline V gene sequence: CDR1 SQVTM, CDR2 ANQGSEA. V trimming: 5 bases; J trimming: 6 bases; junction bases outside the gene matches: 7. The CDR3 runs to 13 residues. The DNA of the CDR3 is TGCAGCGTTTGGGGACTAGTGGGTGATACGCAGTATTTT. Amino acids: CSVWGLVGDTQYF.

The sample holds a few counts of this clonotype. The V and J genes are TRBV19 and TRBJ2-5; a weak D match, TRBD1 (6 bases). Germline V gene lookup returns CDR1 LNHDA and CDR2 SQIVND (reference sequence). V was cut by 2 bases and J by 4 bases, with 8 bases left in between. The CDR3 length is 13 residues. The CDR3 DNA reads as TGTGCCAGTAGTATATCAGGGGTAGAGACCCAGTACTTC. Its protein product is CASSISGVETQYF.

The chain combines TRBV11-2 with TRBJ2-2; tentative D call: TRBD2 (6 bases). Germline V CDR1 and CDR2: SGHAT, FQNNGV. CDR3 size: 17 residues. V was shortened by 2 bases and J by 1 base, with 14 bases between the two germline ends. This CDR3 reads CASSLTAGYENTGELFF. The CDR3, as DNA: TGTGCCAGCAGCTTAACCGCGGGGTATGAGAACACCGGGGAGCTGTTTTTT.

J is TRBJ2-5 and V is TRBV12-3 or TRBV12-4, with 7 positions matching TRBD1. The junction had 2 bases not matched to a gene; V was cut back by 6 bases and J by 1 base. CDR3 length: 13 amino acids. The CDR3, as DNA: TGTGCCAGCAGGGGACAGCTCCAAGAGACCCAGTACTTC. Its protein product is CASRGQLQETQYF.

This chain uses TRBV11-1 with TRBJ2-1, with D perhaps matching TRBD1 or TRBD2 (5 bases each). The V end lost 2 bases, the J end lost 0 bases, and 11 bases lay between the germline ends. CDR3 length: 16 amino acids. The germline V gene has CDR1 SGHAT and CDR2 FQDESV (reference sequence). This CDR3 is CASSLYEGHSYNEQFF. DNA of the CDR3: TGTGCCAGCAGCTTATATGAGGGGCACTCCTACAATGAGCAGTTCTTC.

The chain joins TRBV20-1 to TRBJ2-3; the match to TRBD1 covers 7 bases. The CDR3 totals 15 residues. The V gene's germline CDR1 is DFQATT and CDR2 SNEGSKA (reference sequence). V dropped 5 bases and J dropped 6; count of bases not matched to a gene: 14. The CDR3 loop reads CSAGGRTGSQDTQYF. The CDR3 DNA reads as TGCAGTGCTGGTGGCCGGACAGGTTCCCAGGATACGCAGTATTTT.

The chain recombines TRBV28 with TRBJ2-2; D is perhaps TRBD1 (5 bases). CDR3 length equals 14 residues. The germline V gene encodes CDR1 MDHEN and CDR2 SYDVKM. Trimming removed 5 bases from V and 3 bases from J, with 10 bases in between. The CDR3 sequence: CASSTRRDTGELFF. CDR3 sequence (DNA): TGTGCCAGCAGTACCCGCAGGGACACCGGGGAGCTGTTTTTT.

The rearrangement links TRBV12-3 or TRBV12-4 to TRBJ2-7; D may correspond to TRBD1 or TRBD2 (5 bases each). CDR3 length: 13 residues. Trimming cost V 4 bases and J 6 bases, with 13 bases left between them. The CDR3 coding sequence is TGTGCCAGCAGTTCTGGGTTGGGGGTCGAGCAGTACTTC. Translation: CASSSGLGVEQYF.

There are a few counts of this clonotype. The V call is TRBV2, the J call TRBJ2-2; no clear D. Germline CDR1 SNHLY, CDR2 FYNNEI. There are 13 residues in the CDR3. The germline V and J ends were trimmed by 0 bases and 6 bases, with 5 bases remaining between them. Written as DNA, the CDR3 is TGTGCCAGCAGTGAAGCATTTGCCGGGGAGCTGTTTTTT. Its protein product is CASSEAFAGELFF.

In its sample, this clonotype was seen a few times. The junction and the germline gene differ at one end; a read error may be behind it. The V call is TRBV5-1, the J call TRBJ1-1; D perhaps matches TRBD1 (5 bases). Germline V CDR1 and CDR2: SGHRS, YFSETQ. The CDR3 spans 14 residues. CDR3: CASGLPTGNTEAFF. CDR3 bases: TGCGCCAGCGGCTTACCAACAGGGAACACTGAAGCTTTCTTT.